These 21 T cell receptor beta chains were all obtained from the same sample, sequenced in a study of T-cell memory formation after mild COVID-19. TCRdb processed the 5' RACE reads anew with MiXCR; each CDR3 protein has one entry. In the table there are about 400,000 distinct CDR3 sequences, approximately 16% of which are singletons. Sequences were obtained from PBMCs or a T cell subset sorted from them (not recorded which). All receptors come from a man younger than 35 who had mild COVID-19 (a few samples of this study predate the infection). Cell type and time point are not known.

There are a few counts of this clonotype. The chain employs TRBV3-1 and TRBJ1-1; TRBD1 matches 9 bases. CDR3 length equals 13 residues. Trimming removed 4 bases from V and 7 bases from J; junction bases left unmatched: 4. Germline CDR1 and CDR2: LGHDT and YNNKEL (reference sequence). CDR3 residues: CASSPLGQGEAFF. In DNA, the CDR3 is TGTGCCAGCAGCCCGCTGGGACAGGGTGAAGCTTTCTTT.

This clonotype has more than one count but fewer than ten. J is TRBJ2-5 and V is TRBV2, with D perhaps matching TRBD1 (6 bases). The CDR3 has 14 amino acids. V gave up 10 bases and J gave up 4 bases, with 19 bases separating them. The V gene's germline CDR1 is SNHLY and CDR2 FYNNEI. CDR3 bases: TGTGCCACCACGGCAGGGGTATTGGGAGAGACCCAGTACTTC. Protein: CATTAGVLGETQYF.

Of note for this clonotype: A much larger clone differs from this one at a single base, so this may be a read error. The genes are TRBV27 and TRBJ2-1; TRBD1 matches at 7 bases. Germline CDR1 MNHEY, CDR2 SMNVEV (reference sequence). V lost 3 bases and J lost 6; bases outside the gene matches: 8. This CDR3 spans 15 amino acids. In nucleotides, the CDR3 is TGTGCCAGCAGTTTCAGGGACAGTGTGGTCAATGAGCAGTTCTTC. Its translation: CASSFRDSVVNEQFF.

This clonotype was observed a few times. The rearrangement joins TRBV20-1 to TRBJ1-2, with D possibly being TRBD1 (5 bases). Germline V gene lookup returns CDR1 DFQATT and CDR2 SNEGSKA (reference sequence). The V and J ends lost 5 bases and 8 bases respectively, with 21 bases between them. The CDR3 totals 14 residues. CDR3 amino acids: CSAHPWGPLLGYTF. The CDR3 bases are TGCAGTGCTCATCCCTGGGGCCCGCTTCTCGGCTACACCTTC.

Regarding this clonotype: An end of the junction does not agree with germline; a read error may underlie this. The genes are TRBV7-7 and TRBJ2-5; D is undetermined. The germline V gene encodes CDR1 SSHAT and CDR2 FNYEAQ (reference sequence). The CDR3 runs to 14 residues. The CDR3 region is CASSLSHSQETQYF. The CDR3 DNA follows: TGTGCTAGCAGCTTAAGCCACTCACAAGAGACCCAGTACTTC.

The genes are TRBV30 and TRBJ1-4, with 8 bases lining up with TRBD1. The CDR3 is 14 residues long. Trimming removed 5 bases from V and 8 bases from J; junction bases left unmatched: 10. Germline V gives CDR1 GTSNPN, CDR2 SVGIG (reference sequence). The CDR3: CAWDQGQEGEKLFF. CDR3 bases: TGTGCCTGGGACCAGGGACAGGAGGGCGAAAAACTGTTTTTT.

The rearrangement joins TRBV19 to TRBJ1-5, with D uncertain. This CDR3 spans 13 amino acids. Germline V lookup: CDR1 LNHDA, CDR2 SQIVND (reference sequence). V was clipped by 10 bases and J by 2 bases, with 12 bases between them. The CDR3 bases are TGTGCCACGGACCGGGGTGGCAATCAGCCCCAGCATTTT. Its protein is CATDRGGNQPQHF.

This clonotype was observed a handful of times. V gene TRBV4-2 combines with J gene TRBJ1-4; D gene ambiguous. Germline-derived CDR1 and CDR2 are LGHNA and YNFKEQ. The CDR3 spans 14 residues. V was pared by 0 bases and J by 6 bases, with 8 bases between. CDR3 nucleotide sequence: TGTGCCAGCAGCCAAGAAAGGGTCGATGAAAAACTGTTTTTT. Translated, it gives CASSQERVDEKLFF.

The chain recombines TRBV29-1 with TRBJ1-1, with D hard to call. There are 12 residues in the CDR3. Looked up from germline, CDR1 is SQVTM and CDR2 is ANQGSEA. Trimming pared 2 bases from V and 5 bases from J, leaving 9 bases between. The CDR3 DNA reads as TGCAGCGTTGAATCTGTTAGTACTGAAGCTTTCTTT. It codes for CSVESVSTEAFF.

DNA for the CDR3: TGTGCCAGCAGCTTTGAATGGGGAGGTGAGCAGTTCTTC. Translating it yields CASSFEWGGEQFF. J is TRBJ2-1 and V is TRBV7-9; D is perhaps TRBD2 (6 bases). The CDR3 sequence is 13 residues long. With 3 bases removed from V and 9 bases from J, the gap between germline ends came to 12 bases. CDR1 and CDR2 from the germline V gene are SEHNR and FQNEAQ (reference sequence).

The chain joins TRBV20-1 to TRBJ1-3; unclear D gene. The germline V gene has CDR1 DFQATT and CDR2 SNEGSKA (reference sequence). There are 15 residues in the CDR3. The germline V and J ends were trimmed by 5 bases and 2 bases, with 16 bases remaining between them. The CDR3 spells CSALPLRSTGNTIYF. The CDR3 nucleotides are TGCAGTGCTCTCCCGTTGAGGTCTACTGGAAACACCATATATTTT.

This clonotype was seen at least ten times. This chain uses TRBV7-2 with TRBJ1-6; TRBD1 matches at 8 bases. Looked up from germline, CDR1 is SGHTA and CDR2 is FQGNSA. CDR3 length: 14 amino acids. V gave up 6 bases and J gave up 10 bases; unmatched junction bases: 8. The CDR3 reads CASRAGTGLSPLHF. CDR3 nucleotide sequence: TGTGCCAGCAGAGCCGGGACAGGACTCTCACCCCTCCACTTT.

The V call is TRBV7-3, the J call TRBJ1-1; 11 bases map to TRBD1. CDR1 and CDR2 (germline): SGHTA, FQGTGA. V was clipped by 2 bases and J by 4 bases; unmatched bases: 9. This CDR3 has 17 amino acids. CDR3 sequence reads: CASSLSGTGGAVTEAFF. The CDR3, as DNA: TGTGCCAGCAGCTTATCCGGGACAGGGGGAGCGGTCACTGAAGCTTTCTTT.

This clonotype was found once. The chain employs TRBV28 and TRBJ1-4, with 11 positions matching TRBD1. The germline V gene has CDR1 MDHEN and CDR2 SYDVKM. The CDR3 runs to 17 residues. J gave up 0 bases and V 5 bases, and 5 bases lay outside the gene matches. The CDR3 DNA reads as TGTGCCAGCAGTCCGGGGACAGGGGGAACAACTAATGAAAAACTGTTTTTT. It is translated as CASSPGTGGTTNEKLFF.

This clonotype was recorded many times. The V and J genes are TRBV5-1 and TRBJ1-6, with TRBD1 identical over 8 bases. V gave up 0 bases and J gave up 7 bases; unmatched junction bases: 3. The CDR3 covers 15 residues. The germline gives CDR1 SGHRS, CDR2 YFSETQ. CDR3 nucleotides: TGCGCCAGCAGCTTGGAGACAGGGGCCAATTCACCCCTCCACTTT. Translated, it gives CASSLETGANSPLHF.

The rearrangement links TRBV7-2 to TRBJ1-3, with D unresolved. V was shortened by 5 bases and J by 0 bases, with 14 bases between the two germline ends. The CDR3 sequence is 16 residues long. Looked up from germline, CDR1 is SGHTA and CDR2 is FQGNSA. The CDR3 region has the DNA TGTGCCAGCAGCGCGCGAGCTAGGAGCTCTGGAAACACCATATATTTT. Translation: CASSARARSSGNTIYF.

The chain recombines TRBV7-9 with TRBJ2-1; 11 bases fit TRBD2. The CDR3 has 16 amino acids. J gave up 10 bases and V 2 bases, and 10 bases lay outside the gene matches. The germline V gene has CDR1 SEHNR and CDR2 FQNEAQ (reference sequence). This chain's CDR3 is CASSLLLAGGPVEQFF. CDR3 nucleotides: TGTGCCAGCAGCTTACTTCTAGCGGGGGGCCCCGTCGAGCAGTTCTTC.

This sequence joins TRBV5-1 and TRBJ2-5; 14 bases agree with TRBD2. The CDR3 covers 15 residues. J was trimmed by 5 bases and V by 2 bases; bases with no gene match: 2. From germline, CDR1 is SGHRS and CDR2 YFSETQ. This CDR3 reads CASSFGTSGGETQYF. The CDR3 nucleotides read TGCGCCAGCAGCTTCGGGACTAGCGGGGGTGAGACCCAGTACTTC.

The gene calls are TRBV7-2 and TRBJ1-6, with D uncertain. V lost 4 bases and J lost 6, with 10 bases in between. CDR1 is SGHTA and CDR2 is FQGNSA in the germline V gene. This CDR3 is 14 amino acids long. DNA of the CDR3: TGTGCCAGCAGCTACCGTCGGCCTAATTCACCCCTCCACTTT. Amino acids: CASSYRRPNSPLHF.

The table lists this clonotype with a few counts. This chain links TRBV20-1 with TRBJ1-5; D is unclear. V was cut by 3 bases and J by 3 bases, with 15 bases left in between. Germline V CDR1 and CDR2: DFQATT, SNEGSKA (reference sequence). The CDR3 runs 15 residues. As DNA, the CDR3 is TGCAGTGCTAGTGCCGTCGGGGTACCCAATCAGCCCCAGCATTTT. Amino acid sequence: CSASAVGVPNQPQHF.

This clonotype has only a few counts. The V and J genes are TRBV5-1 and TRBJ1-4; D remains ambiguous. Trimming took 6 bases from V and 4 from J, leaving 13 bases between them. Germline V gene lookup returns CDR1 SGHRS and CDR2 YFSETQ. The CDR3 is made up of 14 amino acids. The CDR3 DNA reads TGCGCCAGCACTCGGGCGGGAGGTAATGAAAAACTGTTTTTT. It is translated as CASTRAGGNEKLFF.